These T cell receptor beta chains were read from a single sample in a study of cytomegalovirus exposure and HLA in healthy donors. The data were produced by immunoSEQ multiplex PCR, yet TCRdb's version contains in-frame clones alone and is incomplete. The sample carries about 160,000 clones, just under 90% recorded once. Sequenced input: PBMCs. These receptors all come from a man aged 18 to 30 in good health and CMV-seropositive. Both conserved end residues are part of each CDR3. D genes are given only for firm matches. Clone sizes are given selectively: once, few, many, or a class where the clone is expanded.

J: TRBJ2-3
D: TRBD1
V: TRBV18
size: -
DNA: TGTGCCAGCTCACCACGACAGGGCGCCCCAGATACGCAGTATTTT
CDR3: CASSPRQGAPDTQYF

J: TRBJ2-2
D: -
V: TRBV27
size: -
DNA: TGTGCCAGCAGTTCACTACGCCTAACGAACACCGGGGAGCTGTTTTTT
CDR3: CASSSLRLTNTGELFF

J: TRBJ2-3
D: -
V: TRBV27
size: once
DNA: TGTGCCAGCAGTGTATATGGGGACTCAGATACGCAGTATTTT
CDR3: CASSVYGDSDTQYF

J: TRBJ2-1
D: -
V: TRBV11-2
size: -
DNA: TGTGCCAGCAGCCCCTTTAGGAGCTCCTACAATGAGCAGTTCTTC
CDR3: CASSPFRSSYNEQFF

J: TRBJ2-1
D: -
V: TRBV11-3
size: -
DNA: TGTGCCAGCAGCCAGAGGGGGTATGAGCAGTTCTTC
CDR3: CASSQRGYEQFF

J: TRBJ2-7
D: -
V: TRBV7-7
size: -
DNA: TGTGCTAGCAGCTTAGTAGGGGACGAGCAGTACTTC
CDR3: CASSLVGDEQYF

J: TRBJ2-1
D: -
V: TRBV9
size: -
DNA: TGTGCCAGCAGCGTAGGCGGGGACTCCTACAATGAGCAGTTCTTC
CDR3: CASSVGGDSYNEQFF

J: TRBJ2-7
D: -
V: TRBV6-5
size: -
DNA: TGTGCCAGCAGCGGACGGGATGGAGGGACCTACGAGCAGTACTTC
CDR3: CASSGRDGGTYEQYF

J: TRBJ2-7
D: TRBD2
V: TRBV28
size: -
DNA: TGTGCCAGCAGTTCCGCCCCGCGTGCGGGGAGGGACGAGCAGTACTTC
CDR3: CASSSAPRAGRDEQYF

J: TRBJ2-7
D: TRBD2
V: TRBV28
size: -
DNA: TGTGCCAGCAGTTTAAGGCTAGCGGGAGTCGAGCAGTACTTC
CDR3: CASSLRLAGVEQYF

J: TRBJ2-7
D: TRBD1
V: TRBV4-1
size: -
DNA: TGCGCCAGCAGCCAACTGGACAGGGGTTACGAGCAGTACTTC
CDR3: CASSQLDRGYEQYF

J: TRBJ2-6
D: -
V: TRBV5-6
size: -
DNA: TGTGCCAGCAGCTTGGGGACAGTGGCCGTCTCTGGGGCCAACGTCCTGACTTTC
CDR3: CASSLGTVAVSGANVLTF

J: TRBJ2-2
D: -
V: TRBV5-4
size: -
DNA: TGTGCCAGCAGCCGGGAACCTCTGAACACCGGGGAGCTGTTTTTT
CDR3: CASSREPLNTGELFF

J: TRBJ2-1
D: TRBD1
V: TRBV28
size: -
DNA: TGTGCCAGCAGTTTAAGCCCGGGACAGGTTCTCTACAATGAGCAGTTCTTC
CDR3: CASSLSPGQVLYNEQFF

J: TRBJ2-7
D: -
V: TRBV28
size: once
DNA: TGTGCCAGTTGGGGCAGGGTCGAGCAGTACTTC
CDR3: CASWGRVEQYF

J: TRBJ2-1
D: TRBD2
V: TRBV6-1
size: -
DNA: TGTGCCAGCAGTGAGCCCGGGAGGCAGCAGTTCTTC
CDR3: CASSEPGRQQFF

J: TRBJ2-7
D: TRBD1
V: TRBV19
size: -
DNA: TGTGCCAGTAGTTCCTCCCGACAGGGCCTCTACGAGCAGTACTTC
CDR3: CASSSSRQGLYEQYF

J: TRBJ1-2
D: TRBD1
V: TRBV28
size: -
DNA: TGTGCCAGCAGTTCTGGACAGGGGGGGGGCTACACCTTC
CDR3: CASSSGQGGGYTF

J: TRBJ1-2
D: TRBD1
V: TRBV6-5
size: -
DNA: TGTGCCAGCAGTTACTCCGGACAGGGTGTTTATGGCTACACCTTC
CDR3: CASSYSGQGVYGYTF

J: TRBJ1-4
D: -
V: TRBV5-6
size: -
DNA: TGTGCCAGCAGCCTGGGACAAACAAAACTGTTTTTT
CDR3: CASSLGQTKLFF

J: TRBJ2-7
D: TRBD2
V: TRBV19
size: -
DNA: TGTGCCACCGGACTAGCGTTAACCTACGAGCAGTACTTC
CDR3: CATGLALTYEQYF

J: TRBJ2-4
D: TRBD1
V: TRBV27
size: -
DNA: TGTGCCAGCAGCGGTGACGACAGGGCGAAGTACTTC
CDR3: CASSGDDRAKYF

J: TRBJ1-2
D: -
V: TRBV28
size: once
DNA: TGTGCCAGCAGTTCCGGGGAAAAGGAGTTTTATGGCTACACCTTC
CDR3: CASSSGEKEFYGYTF

J: TRBJ2-7
D: TRBD2
V: TRBV28
size: -
DNA: TGTGCCAGCAGCCCCACTAGCGGGAGGGCCCTGGCCGGCGAGCAGTACTTC
CDR3: CASSPTSGRALAGEQYF

J: TRBJ1-2
D: TRBD1
V: TRBV6-6
size: -
DNA: TGTGCCAGCAGGACAGGGGGGGCCGGTGGTGGGTATGGCTACACCTTC
CDR3: CASRTGGAGGGYGYTF

J: TRBJ1-3
D: TRBD1
V: TRBV28
size: -
DNA: TGTGCCAGCAGAGCCGGACAGGGCCAAATCTCTGGAAACACCATATATTTT
CDR3: CASRAGQGQISGNTIYF

J: TRBJ2-5
D: -
V: TRBV19
size: -
DNA: TGTGCCAGTAGCGGGGCACAGGGGAGGAGCCAAGAGACCCAGTACTTC
CDR3: CASSGAQGRSQETQYF

J: TRBJ2-7
D: -
V: TRBV6-6
size: -
DNA: TGTGCCAGCAGTTACGGCATCTACGAGCAGTACTTC
CDR3: CASSYGIYEQYF

J: TRBJ2-7
D: -
V: TRBV2
size: -
DNA: TGTGCCAGCAGTGACTCTCACGACAGCTCCTACGAGCAGTACTTC
CDR3: CASSDSHDSSYEQYF

J: TRBJ2-7
D: TRBD1
V: TRBV20-1
size: -
DNA: TGCAGTGAGGGGGCTAGCTACGAGCAGTACTTC
CDR3: CSEGASYEQYF

J: TRBJ2-2
D: -
V: TRBV9
size: -
DNA: TGTGCCAGCAGCGTAACCGGGGTTACGGACACCGGGGAGCTGTTTTTT
CDR3: CASSVTGVTDTGELFF

J: TRBJ2-6
D: -
V: TRBV11-2
size: -
DNA: TGTGCCAGCAGTTCTCTTAGCTCTGGGGCCAACGTCCTGACTTTC
CDR3: CASSSLSSGANVLTF

J: TRBJ1-1
D: TRBD1
V: TRBV7-9
size: -
DNA: TGTGCCACCTCCCAGGGGGGCAGGAACACTGAAGCTTTCTTT
CDR3: CATSQGGRNTEAFF

J: TRBJ1-1
D: TRBD1
V: TRBV6-5
size: -
DNA: TGTGCCAGCAGTTACTCGACGCGACAGGGGGTTGAAGCTTTCTTT
CDR3: CASSYSTRQGVEAFF

J: TRBJ2-1
D: -
V: TRBV4-1
size: -
DNA: TGCGCCAGCAGCCAAGACGCTAGCGCCTCCTACAATGAGCAGTTCTTC
CDR3: CASSQDASASYNEQFF

J: TRBJ2-1
D: -
V: TRBV11-2
size: -
DNA: TGTGCCAGCAGCTTAGACTGGGAGGCATCGCTTCCCCACAATGAGCAGTTCTTC
CDR3: CASSLDWEASLPHNEQFF

J: TRBJ2-7
D: -
V: TRBV7-9
size: -
DNA: TGTGCCAGCAGCCCCGGGGACAACGAAAAGGACGAGCAGTACTTC
CDR3: CASSPGDNEKDEQYF

J: TRBJ2-3
D: -
V: TRBV29-1
size: -
DNA: TGCAGCGTAGTACGCGTCCTCCTTTACGCAGATACGCAGTATTTT
CDR3: CSVVRVLLYADTQYF

J: TRBJ2-3
D: -
V: TRBV7-9
size: -
DNA: TGTGCCAGCACACTAGGTGGTGGGCCTACAGATACGCAGTATTTT
CDR3: CASTLGGGPTDTQYF

J: TRBJ2-2
D: -
V: TRBV13
size: -
DNA: TGTGCCAGCAGCTTAAGGGGCAGAAACACCGGGGAGCTGTTTTTT
CDR3: CASSLRGRNTGELFF

J: TRBJ1-5
D: TRBD1
V: TRBV10-3
size: -
DNA: TGTGCCATCAGTGAGGGACAGGACAATCAGCCCCAGCATTTT
CDR3: CAISEGQDNQPQHF

J: TRBJ2-3
D: -
V: TRBV6-5
size: -
DNA: TGTGCCAGCAGGCCTCCCGAGTCTACGCAGTATTTT
CDR3: CASRPPESTQYF

J: TRBJ2-2
D: TRBD2
V: TRBV4-1
size: -
DNA: TGCGCCAGCAGCCCTCTTCGGGGGGGGGCCAACACCGGGGAGCTGTTTTTT
CDR3: CASSPLRGGANTGELFF

J: TRBJ2-1
D: -
V: TRBV9
size: -
DNA: TGTGCCAGCAGCGTAGACCCCACTAGAATCAATGAGCAGTTCTTC
CDR3: CASSVDPTRINEQFF

J: TRBJ1-5
D: -
V: TRBV27
size: few
DNA: TGTGCCAGCAGTTTAAGGGGGCAGCCCCAGCATTTT
CDR3: CASSLRGQPQHF

J: TRBJ2-2
D: TRBD1
V: TRBV6-4
size: -
DNA: TGTGCCAGCAGACAGGGGTGGAACACCGGGGAGCTGTTTTTT
CDR3: CASRQGWNTGELFF